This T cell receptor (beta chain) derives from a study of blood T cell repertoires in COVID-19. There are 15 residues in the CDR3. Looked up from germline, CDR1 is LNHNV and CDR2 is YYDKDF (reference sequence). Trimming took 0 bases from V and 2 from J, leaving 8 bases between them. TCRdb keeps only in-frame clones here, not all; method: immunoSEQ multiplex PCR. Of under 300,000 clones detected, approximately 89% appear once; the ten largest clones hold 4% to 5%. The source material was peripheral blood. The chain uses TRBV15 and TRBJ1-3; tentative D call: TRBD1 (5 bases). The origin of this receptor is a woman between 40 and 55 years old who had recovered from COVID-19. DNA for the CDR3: TGTGCCACCAGCAGAGATCGGGGGACTGGAAACACCATATATTTT. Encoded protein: CATSRDRGTGNTIYF.